This T cell receptor (beta chain) was sequenced for a study of CD8 T cells in ankylosing spondylitis. Study-wide points: In ankylosing spondylitis patients, matched synovial fluid reportedly showed significant enrichment of disease-linked clones. Seemingly characteristic of ankylosing spondylitis blood was a TCR beta motif consisting of eight highly homologous variants.

Concerning this clonotype: The antigen remains unidentified.

Per the germline V gene, CDR1 is SQVTM and CDR2 is ANQGSEA. V was clipped by 3 bases and J by 7 bases, with 16 bases between them. This CDR3 contains 14 residues. One entry per CDR3 protein results from TCRdb running MiXCR on the 5' RACE reads. The sample yields fewer than 500,000 distinct CDR3 sequences, 20% to 30% seen once. Sequenced sample: blood, either unsorted or a sorted T cell fraction (not recorded which). The sequence was collected from a male donor with ankylosing spondylitis. The chain joins TRBV29-1 to TRBJ2-1, with D possibly being TRBD2 (5 bases). The CDR3 DNA reads as TGCAGCGTTGAGCTGGGGAGCCGCGGGAATGAGCAGTTCTTC. Translated, it gives CSVELGSRGNEQFF.